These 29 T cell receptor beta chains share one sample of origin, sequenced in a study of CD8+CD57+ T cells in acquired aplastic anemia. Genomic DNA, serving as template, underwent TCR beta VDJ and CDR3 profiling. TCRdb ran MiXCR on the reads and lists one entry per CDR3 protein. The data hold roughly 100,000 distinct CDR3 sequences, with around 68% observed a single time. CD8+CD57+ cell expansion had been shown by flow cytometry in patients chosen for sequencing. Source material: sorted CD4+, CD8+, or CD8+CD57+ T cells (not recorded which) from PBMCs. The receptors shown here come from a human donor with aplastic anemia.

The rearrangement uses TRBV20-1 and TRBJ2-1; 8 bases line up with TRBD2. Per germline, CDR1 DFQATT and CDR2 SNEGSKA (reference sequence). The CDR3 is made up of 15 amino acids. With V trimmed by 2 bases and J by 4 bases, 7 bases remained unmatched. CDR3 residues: CSARLRGAIYNEQFF. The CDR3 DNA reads TGCAGTGCTAGATTGCGGGGGGCGATTTACAATGAGCAGTTCTTC.

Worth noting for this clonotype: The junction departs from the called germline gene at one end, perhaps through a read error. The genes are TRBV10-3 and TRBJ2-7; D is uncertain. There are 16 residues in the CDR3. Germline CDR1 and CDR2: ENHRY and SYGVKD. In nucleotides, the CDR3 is TGTGCCAGCAGTTACTCGAGGTCGGCCATCGGAGTCGAGCAGTACTTC. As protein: CASSYSRSAIGVEQYF.

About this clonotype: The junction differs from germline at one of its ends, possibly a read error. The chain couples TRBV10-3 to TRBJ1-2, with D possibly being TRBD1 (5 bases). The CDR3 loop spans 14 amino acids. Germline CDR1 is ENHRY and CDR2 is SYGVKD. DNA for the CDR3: TGTGCCAGCAGTCGGGGGGGGATCTCCTATGGCTACACCTTC. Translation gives CASSRGGISYGYTF.

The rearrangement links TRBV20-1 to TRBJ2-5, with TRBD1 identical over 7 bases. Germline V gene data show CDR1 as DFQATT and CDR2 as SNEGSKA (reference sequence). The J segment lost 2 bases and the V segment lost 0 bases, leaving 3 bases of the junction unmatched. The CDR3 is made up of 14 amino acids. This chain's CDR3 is CSARDHRGQETQYF. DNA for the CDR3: TGCAGTGCTAGAGATCACAGGGGACAAGAGACCCAGTACTTC.

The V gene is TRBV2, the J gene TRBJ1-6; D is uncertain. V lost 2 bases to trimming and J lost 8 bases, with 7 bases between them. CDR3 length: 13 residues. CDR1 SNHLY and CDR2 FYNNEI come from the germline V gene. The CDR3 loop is CASSERRDSPLHF. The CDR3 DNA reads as TGTGCCAGCAGTGAAAGGAGGGATTCACCCCTCCACTTT. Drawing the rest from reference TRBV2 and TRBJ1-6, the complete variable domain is EPEVTQTPSHQVTQMGQEVILRCVPISNHLYFYWYRQILGQKVEFLVSFYNNEISEKSEIFDDQFSVERPDGSNFTLKIRSTKLEDSAMYFCASSERRDSPLHFGNGTRLTVT.

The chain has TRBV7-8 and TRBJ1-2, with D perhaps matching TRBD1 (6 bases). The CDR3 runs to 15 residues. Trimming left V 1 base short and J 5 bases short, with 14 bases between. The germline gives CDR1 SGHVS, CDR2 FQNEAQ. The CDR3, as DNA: TGTGCCAGCAGCTTAGGCAGAGGGGGAGGGTATGGCTACACCTTC. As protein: CASSLGRGGGYGYTF.

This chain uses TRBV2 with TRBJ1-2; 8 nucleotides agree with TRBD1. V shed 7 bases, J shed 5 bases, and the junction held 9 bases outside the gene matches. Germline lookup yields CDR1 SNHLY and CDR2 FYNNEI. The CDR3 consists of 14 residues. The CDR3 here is CASKTDRATYGYTF. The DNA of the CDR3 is TGTGCCAGCAAGACGGACAGGGCGACATATGGCTACACCTTC.

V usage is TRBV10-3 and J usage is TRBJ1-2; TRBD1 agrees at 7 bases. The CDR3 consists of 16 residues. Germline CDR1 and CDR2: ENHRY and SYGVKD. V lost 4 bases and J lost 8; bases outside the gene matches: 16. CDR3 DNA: TGTGCCATCAGTGCACAACGGGACAGAAAAACGGGGGGCTACACCTTC. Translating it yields CAISAQRDRKTGGYTF.

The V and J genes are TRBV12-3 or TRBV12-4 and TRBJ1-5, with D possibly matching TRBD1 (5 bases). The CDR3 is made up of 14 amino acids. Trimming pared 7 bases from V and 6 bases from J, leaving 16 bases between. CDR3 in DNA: TGTGCCAGCACCGAAAGAGGGGCAGGTCAGCCCCAGCATTTT. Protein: CASTERGAGQPQHF.

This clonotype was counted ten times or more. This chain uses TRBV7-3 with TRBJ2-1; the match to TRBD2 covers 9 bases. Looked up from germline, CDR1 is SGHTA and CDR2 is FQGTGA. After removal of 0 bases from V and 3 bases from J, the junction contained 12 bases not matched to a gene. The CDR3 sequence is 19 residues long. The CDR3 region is CASSLTFGGGASHYNEQFF. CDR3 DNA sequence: TGTGCCAGCAGCTTAACGTTTGGCGGGGGGGCTTCTCACTACAATGAGCAGTTCTTC.

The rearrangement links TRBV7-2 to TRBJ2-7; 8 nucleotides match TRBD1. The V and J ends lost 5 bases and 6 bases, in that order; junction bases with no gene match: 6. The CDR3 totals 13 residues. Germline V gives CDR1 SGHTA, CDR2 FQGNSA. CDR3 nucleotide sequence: TGTGCCAGCAGCCCGGACAGGGCCTCCGAGCAGTACTTC. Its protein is CASSPDRASEQYF.

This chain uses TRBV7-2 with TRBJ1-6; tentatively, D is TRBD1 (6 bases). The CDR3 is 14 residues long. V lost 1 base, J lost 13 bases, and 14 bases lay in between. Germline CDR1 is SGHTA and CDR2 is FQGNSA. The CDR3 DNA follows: TGTGCCAGCAGCTTAGGGAAGACAGGAGGGCCCCTCCACTTT. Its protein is CASSLGKTGGPLHF.

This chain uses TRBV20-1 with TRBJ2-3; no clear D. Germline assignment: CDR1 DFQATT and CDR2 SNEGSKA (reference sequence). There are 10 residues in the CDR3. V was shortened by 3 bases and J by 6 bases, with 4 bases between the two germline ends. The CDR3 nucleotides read TGCAGTGCTAGGGACGATACGCAGTATTTT. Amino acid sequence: CSARDDTQYF.

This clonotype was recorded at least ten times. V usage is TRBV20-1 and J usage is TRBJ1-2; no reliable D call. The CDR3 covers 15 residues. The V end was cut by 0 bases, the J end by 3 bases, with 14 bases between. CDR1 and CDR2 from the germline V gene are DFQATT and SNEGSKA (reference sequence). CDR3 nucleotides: TGCAGTGCTAGAGATCTGGAGAGCTCGGACTATGGCTACACCTTC. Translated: CSARDLESSDYGYTF.

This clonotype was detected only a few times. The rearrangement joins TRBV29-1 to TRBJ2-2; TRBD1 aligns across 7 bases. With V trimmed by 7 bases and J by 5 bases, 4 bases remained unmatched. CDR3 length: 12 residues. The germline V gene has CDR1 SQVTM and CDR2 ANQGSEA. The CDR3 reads CSGTRGTGELFF. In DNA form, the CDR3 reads TGCAGCGGGACCAGGGGGACCGGGGAGCTGTTTTTT.

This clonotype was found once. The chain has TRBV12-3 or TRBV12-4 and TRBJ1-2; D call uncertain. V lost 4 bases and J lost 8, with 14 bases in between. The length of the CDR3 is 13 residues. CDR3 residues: CASSSGPLRGYTF. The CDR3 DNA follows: TGTGCCAGCAGTTCCGGCCCACTAAGAGGCTACACCTTC.

The CDR3 bases are TGTGCCAGCAGCCAAGAAGCTAGCGCCTACAATGAGCAGTTCTTC. It yields the protein CASSQEASAYNEQFF. The V and J genes are TRBV4-2 and TRBJ2-1; a possible D gene is TRBD2 (6 bases). V lost 0 bases and J lost 2, with 8 bases in between. This CDR3 comprises 15 residues. The germline V gene encodes CDR1 LGHNA and CDR2 YNFKEQ.

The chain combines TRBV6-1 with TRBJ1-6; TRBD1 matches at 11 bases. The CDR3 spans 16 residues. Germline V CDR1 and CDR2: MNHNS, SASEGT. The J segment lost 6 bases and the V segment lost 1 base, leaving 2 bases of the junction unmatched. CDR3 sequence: CASSEGTGGSNSPLHF. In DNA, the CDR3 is TGTGCCAGCAGTGAAGGGACAGGGGGCTCTAATTCACCCCTCCACTTT.

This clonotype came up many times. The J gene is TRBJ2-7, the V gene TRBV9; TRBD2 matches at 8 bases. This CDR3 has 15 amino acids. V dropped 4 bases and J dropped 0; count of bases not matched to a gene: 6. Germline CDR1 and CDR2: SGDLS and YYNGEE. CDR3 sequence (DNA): TGTGCCAGCAGCCCAGGACTAGCAGCCTCCTACGAGCAGTACTTC. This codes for CASSPGLAASYEQYF. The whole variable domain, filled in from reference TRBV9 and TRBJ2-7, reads DSGVTQTPKHLITATGQRVTLRCSPRSGDLSVYWYQQSLDQGLQFLIQYYNGEERAKGNILERFSAQQFPDLHSELNLSSLELGDSALYFCASSPGLAASYEQYFGPGTRLTVT.

CDR3 protein: CAISDSGAGANVLTF. In nucleotides, the CDR3 is TGTGCCATCAGTGATTCGGGGGCTGGGGCCAACGTCCTGACTTTC. V and J are TRBV7-2 and TRBJ2-6; TRBD2 might be the D (6 bases). V was pared by 10 bases and J by 2 bases, with 15 bases between. Germline values: CDR1 SGHTA, CDR2 FQGNSA. The CDR3 length is 15 residues. The full variable domain, completed using reference TRBV7-2 and TRBJ2-6, is GAGVSQSPSNKVTEKGKDVELRCDPISGHTALYWYRQSLGQGLEFLIYFQGNSAPDKSGLPSDRFSAERTGGSVSTLTIQRTQQEDSAVYLCAISDSGAGANVLTFGAGSRLTVL.

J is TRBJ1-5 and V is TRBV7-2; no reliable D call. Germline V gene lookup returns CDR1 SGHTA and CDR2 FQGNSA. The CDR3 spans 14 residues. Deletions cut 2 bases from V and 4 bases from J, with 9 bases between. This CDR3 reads CASSLWVVNQPQHF. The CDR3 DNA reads TGTGCCAGCAGCTTATGGGTTGTGAATCAGCCCCAGCATTTT.

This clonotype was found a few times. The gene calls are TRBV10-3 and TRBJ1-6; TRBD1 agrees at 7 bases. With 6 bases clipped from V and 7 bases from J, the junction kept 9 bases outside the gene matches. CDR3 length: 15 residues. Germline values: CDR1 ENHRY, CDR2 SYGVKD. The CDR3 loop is CAISGRDSKNSPLHF. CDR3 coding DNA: TGTGCCATCAGCGGTAGGGACAGTAAGAATTCACCCCTCCACTTT.

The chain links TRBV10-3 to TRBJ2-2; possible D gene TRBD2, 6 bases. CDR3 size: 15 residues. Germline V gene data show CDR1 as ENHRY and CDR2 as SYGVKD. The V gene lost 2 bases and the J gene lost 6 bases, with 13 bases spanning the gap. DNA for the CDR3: TGTGCCATCAGTGAGGGCTGGGGGGACGCCGGGGAGCTGTTTTTT. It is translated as CAISEGWGDAGELFF.

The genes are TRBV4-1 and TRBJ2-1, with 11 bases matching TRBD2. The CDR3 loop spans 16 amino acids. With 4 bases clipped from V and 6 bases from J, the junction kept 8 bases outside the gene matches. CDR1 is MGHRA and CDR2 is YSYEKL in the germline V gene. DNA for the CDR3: TGCGCCAGCAGCCCTTTTAGCGGGAGGGCAGTCAATGAGCAGTTCTTC. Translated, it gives CASSPFSGRAVNEQFF.

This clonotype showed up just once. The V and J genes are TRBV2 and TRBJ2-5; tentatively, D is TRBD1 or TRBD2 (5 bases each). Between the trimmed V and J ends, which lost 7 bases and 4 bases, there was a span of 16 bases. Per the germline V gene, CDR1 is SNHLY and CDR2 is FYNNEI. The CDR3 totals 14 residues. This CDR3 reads CASKEWDATETQYF. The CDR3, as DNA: TGTGCCAGCAAAGAATGGGACGCGACAGAGACCCAGTACTTC. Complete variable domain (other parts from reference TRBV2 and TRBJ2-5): EPEVTQTPSHQVTQMGQEVILRCVPISNHLYFYWYRQILGQKVEFLVSFYNNEISEKSEIFDDQFSVERPDGSNFTLKIRSTKLEDSAMYFCASKEWDATETQYFGPGTRLLVL.

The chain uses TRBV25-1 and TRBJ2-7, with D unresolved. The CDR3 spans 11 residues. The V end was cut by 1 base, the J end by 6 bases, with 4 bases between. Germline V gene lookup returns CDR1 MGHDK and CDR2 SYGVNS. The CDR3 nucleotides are TGTGCCAGCAGTGAATTAATCGAGCAGTACTTC. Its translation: CASSELIEQYF.

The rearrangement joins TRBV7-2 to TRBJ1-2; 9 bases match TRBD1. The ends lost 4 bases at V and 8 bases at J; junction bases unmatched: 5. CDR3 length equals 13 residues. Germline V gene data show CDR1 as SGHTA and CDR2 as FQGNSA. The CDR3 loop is CASSSGQGFGYTF. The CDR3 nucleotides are TGTGCCAGCAGCTCGGGACAGGGCTTCGGCTACACCTTC.

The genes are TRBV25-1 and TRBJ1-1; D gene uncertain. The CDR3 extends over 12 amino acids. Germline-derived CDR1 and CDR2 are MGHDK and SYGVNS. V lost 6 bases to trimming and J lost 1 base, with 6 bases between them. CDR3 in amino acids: CASRSQNTEAFF. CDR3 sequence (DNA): TGTGCCAGCAGGTCTCAGAACACTGAAGCTTTCTTT.

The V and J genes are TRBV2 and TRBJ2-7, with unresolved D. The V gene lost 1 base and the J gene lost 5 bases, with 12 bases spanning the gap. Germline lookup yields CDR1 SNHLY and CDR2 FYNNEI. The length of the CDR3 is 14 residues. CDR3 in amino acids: CASSEGLSTNEQYF. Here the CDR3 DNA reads TGTGCCAGCAGTGAAGGACTGAGTACCAACGAGCAGTACTTC.